This T cell receptor beta chain was identified in a study of vaccination effects on CD4 cells after COVID-19. The study's findings and limits: Infection-derived and vaccine-derived clones contracted markedly late after vaccination. Healthy vaccinees' vaccine-induced clones included only 1 of 255 cross-reacting with common cold coronaviruses.

V gave up 1 base and J gave up 4 bases, with 13 bases separating them. The CDR3 covers 16 residues. Germline CDR1 is SGHTA and CDR2 is FQGNSA. Ahead of sequencing, the ViraFEST assay grew antigen-specific CD4+ T cells using viral peptide pools. Scientists isolated CD4+ T cells after a roughly 9-day culture period ended. People in the vaccine group had not been infected with SARS-CoV-2 before, and their nucleocapsid antibodies were negative. Over 1.5 million PBMC per well were cultured with 8.5 to 10 IU/ml IL-2 and about 10 ug/ml peptides. A half-medium replacement with IL-2 medium was carried out on days 3 and 7. Some clones are missing from TCRdb's copy, which holds only in-frame ones; the method was immunoSEQ multiplex PCR. Found here are 73,000 or so clones, about 78% of them singletons; the top ten hold roughly a tenth. Regarding this clone: Its cognate antigen is unknown.

The chain combines TRBV7-2 with TRBJ2-2; D unresolved. The receptor comes from a human donor who received a COVID-19 vaccine. Sequencing was performed on CD4+ T cells from PBMCs cultured with SARS-CoV-2 spike peptides, taken before COVID-19 vaccination. CDR3 amino acids: CASSLVWGSGTGELFF. The CDR3 DNA follows: TGTGCCAGCAGCTTAGTGTGGGGTTCCGGCACCGGGGAGCTGTTTTTT.